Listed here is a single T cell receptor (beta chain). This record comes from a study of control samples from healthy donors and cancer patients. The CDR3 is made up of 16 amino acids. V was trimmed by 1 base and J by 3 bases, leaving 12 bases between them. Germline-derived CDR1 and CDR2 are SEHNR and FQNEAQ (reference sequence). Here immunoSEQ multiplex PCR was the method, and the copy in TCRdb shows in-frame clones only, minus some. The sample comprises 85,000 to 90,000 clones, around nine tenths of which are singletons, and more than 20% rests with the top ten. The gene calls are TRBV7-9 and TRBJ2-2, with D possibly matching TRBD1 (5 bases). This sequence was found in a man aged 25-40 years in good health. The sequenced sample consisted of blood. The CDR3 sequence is CASSLGASGYTGELFF. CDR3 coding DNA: TGTGCCAGCAGCTTAGGGGCCTCAGGGTACACCGGGGAGCTGTTTTTT.